This T cell receptor beta chain was profiled in a study of blood T cell repertoires in COVID-19. Study-wide context: T cells, B-cell-depleted T cells, or PBMCs supplied cDNA or gDNA.

The trim removed 10 bases at V and 2 bases at J, leaving 11 bases unmatched. There are 14 residues in the CDR3. Germline CDR1 reads ENHRY; CDR2 reads SYGVKD. Some clones are missing from TCRdb's copy, which holds only in-frame ones; the method was immunoSEQ multiplex PCR. The table records roughly 200,000 clones, about nine tenths of them present only once. Individuals drawn from some 25 US areas were roughly 18 to 89 years old. The clonotype was recovered from a woman aged 40-49 years with acute COVID-19. The sample consisted of PBMCs or T cells enriched from blood (not recorded which). The rearrangement joins TRBV10-3 to TRBJ2-7; 7 bases agree with TRBD1. In DNA form, the CDR3 reads TGTGCCACTCAGGGACAGACCGGACCCTACGAGCAGTACTTC. The encoded protein is CATQGQTGPYEQYF.